The 30 T cell receptor beta chains given below trace back to one sample, sequenced in a study of tumor-infiltrating lymphocytes in primary liver carcinoma. TCR beta cDNA was made from 450 to 550 ng total RNA with a constant-region primer. Library construction for TCR beta comprised three nested multiplex PCR rounds performed with slightly modified ARM-PCR. TRBV1-TRBV30 forward primers paired with a C-beta reverse primer were used in the first two PCR rounds, which ran 9 to 10 cycles each. TCRdb re-called the multiplex PCR reads with MiXCR, one entry per CDR3 protein. The sample has fewer than 400,000 distinct CDR3 sequences, 50% to 75% seen once; the top ten hold over 15%. Researchers drew blood RNA from unsorted whole blood and extracted germline DNA as well. Sequenced: peripheral blood. All receptors come from a woman in her 30s with primary liver carcinoma and hepatitis B virus infection.

Details on this clonotype: This may stem from a read error, because a much larger clone lies one nucleotide away. The rearrangement uses TRBV6-5 and TRBJ2-6; a possible D gene is TRBD1 (6 bases). Per the germline V gene, CDR1 is MNHEY and CDR2 is SVGAGI. V was clipped by 6 bases and J by 8 bases, with 23 bases between them. This CDR3 is 17 amino acids long. DNA of the CDR3: TGTGCCAGCAGCCAACCATCAGGGGCACTGGTACCCAACGTCCTGACTTTC. It codes for CASSQPSGALVPNVLTF.

This chain uses TRBV11-3 with TRBJ2-3, with no clear D. This CDR3 has 14 residues. Germline V gene sequence: CDR1 SGHNT, CDR2 YENEEA. This CDR3 reads CAGSLSYQQDTQYF. In DNA form, the CDR3 reads TGTGCTGGCAGCCTCTCGTACCAGCAAGATACGCAGTATTTT.

The rearrangement uses TRBV9 and TRBJ1-6; maybe TRBD1 (6 bases). Trimming shortened V by 0 bases and J by 7 bases, and 17 bases separated the two germline ends. This CDR3 spans 17 amino acids. Germline V gives CDR1 SGDLS, CDR2 YYNGEE. CDR3 region: CASSVEGHPSRNSPLHF. Here the CDR3 DNA reads TGTGCCAGCAGCGTAGAGGGACACCCTAGTAGGAATTCACCCCTCCACTTT.

Note on this clonotype: Since a much larger clone is just one base distant, this may be a read error. The rearrangement links TRBV29-1 to TRBJ1-2; D gene unclear. V lost 3 bases to trimming and J lost 0 bases, with 11 bases between them. The CDR3 extends over 14 amino acids. Germline V gene sequence: CDR1 SQVTM, CDR2 ANQGSEA. CDR3 coding DNA: TGCAGCGTTGAGGGGTATCAAGCTAACTATGGCTACACCTTC. Protein: CSVEGYQANYGYTF.

Remarks on this clonotype: The CDR3 carries no conserved terminal phenylalanine or tryptophan, so it likely arises from a read error. In nucleotides, the CDR3 is TGTGCCAGCAGTTTAGTTAGCGGGAGGATCGACGAGCAGTACTTA. Protein: CASSLVSGRIDEQYL. V is TRBV12-3 or TRBV12-4 and J is TRBJ2-7, with TRBD2 identical over 10 bases. With 1 base clipped from V and 5 bases from J, the junction kept 5 bases outside the gene matches. This CDR3 has 15 residues.

This chain connects TRBV7-9 to TRBJ1-5; D ambiguous. Trimming stripped 6 bases from V and 2 bases from J, with 14 bases between. CDR3 size: 15 residues. From germline, CDR1 is SEHNR and CDR2 FQNEAQ (reference sequence). In nucleotides, the CDR3 is TGTGCCAGCAGGTCCGGTCCGGGAGGCAATCAGCCCCAGCATTTT. Translating gives CASRSGPGGNQPQHF.

As for this clonotype: A read error may be the cause here, since a much bigger clone is one base away. This rearrangement joins TRBV6-2 or TRBV6-3 to TRBJ1-5, with D possibly matching TRBD1 (5 bases). The CDR3 runs to 13 residues. Germline V gene lookup returns CDR1 MNHEY and CDR2 SVGEGT. V lost 2 bases to trimming and J lost 5 bases, with 7 bases between them. CDR3 bases: TGTGCCAGCAGTTACCCGGGGCATCAGCCCCAGCATTTT. This codes for CASSYPGHQPQHF.

This clonotype has a count of ten or more. CDR3 coding DNA: TGTGCCAGCAGTTACTCGATACGGGGCACTGAAGCTTTCTTT. Residues: CASSYSIRGTEAFF. This sequence joins TRBV6-6 and TRBJ1-1; no clear D gene. The CDR3 loop spans 14 amino acids. The V gene's germline CDR1 is MNHNY and CDR2 SVGAGI (reference sequence). V was clipped by 0 bases and J by 4 bases, with 9 bases between them.

The sample holds a few counts of this clonotype. The rearrangement uses TRBV7-9 and TRBJ1-2; TRBD1 matches at 7 bases. The junction had 8 bases not matched to a gene; V was cut back by 4 bases and J by 3 bases. The germline V gene has CDR1 SEHNR and CDR2 FQNEAQ (reference sequence). This CDR3 is 15 amino acids long. The CDR3 sequence: CASSSAMTGHYGYTF. The CDR3 DNA reads TGTGCCAGCAGCTCCGCTATGACAGGGCACTATGGCTACACCTTC.

The table lists this clonotype with many counts. This chain uses TRBV4-2 with TRBJ2-1, with D tentatively TRBD1 (6 bases). This CDR3 has 16 residues. Germline V gene sequence: CDR1 LGHNA, CDR2 YNFKEQ. V was trimmed by 0 bases and J by 7 bases, leaving 16 bases between them. CDR3 coding DNA: TGTGCCAGCAGCCAAGACCTGCCAGGGGAACGAAATGAGCAGTTCTTC. It is translated as CASSQDLPGERNEQFF.

The CDR3 sequence is CASKGSWDQPQHF. CDR3 nucleotide sequence: TGTGCCAGCAAAGGCTCTTGGGATCAGCCCCAGCATTTT. The chain uses TRBV12-3 or TRBV12-4 and TRBJ1-5, with unresolved D. This CDR3 contains 13 residues. V was shortened by 7 bases and J by 5 bases, with 12 bases between the two germline ends.

A word on this clonotype: Since no conserved phenylalanine or tryptophan closes the CDR3, a read error is the likely cause. The DNA is left out, because the CDR3 cannot be placed on it with certainty; the CDR3 is given as TCRdb lists it. J is TRBJ2-7 and V is TRBV19; TRBD1, the table's D call, was not compared with the DNA. The length of the CDR3 is 9 amino acids, counting both ends. Looked up from germline, CDR1 is LNHDA and CDR2 is SQIVND (reference sequence). CDR3 sequence: CASRQGSTI.

This clonotype appeared a few times. The junction differs from germline at one of its ends, possibly a read error. The J gene is TRBJ2-3, the V gene TRBV4-2; the D is unclear. The CDR3 sequence is 15 residues long. Germline-derived CDR1 and CDR2 are LGHNA and YNFKEQ. CDR3 nucleotide sequence: TGTGTCAGCAGCCAAGACTTCGTTCCGTACTATACGCAGTATTTT. This codes for CVSSQDFVPYYTQYF.

At least ten counts were recorded for this clonotype. This chain links TRBV29-1 with TRBJ2-2; TRBD2 aligns across 10 bases. Germline values: CDR1 SQVTM, CDR2 ANQGSEA. This CDR3 is built from 15 residues. V lost 6 bases and J lost 3; bases outside the gene matches: 7. CDR3: CSVNLAGVYTGELFF. The CDR3 DNA is TGCAGCGTAAACCTAGCGGGAGTTTACACCGGGGAGCTGTTTTTT.

This clonotype has a handful of counts. The CDR3 DNA sequence: TGTGCCAGCAGCCTCCGGGACACGTCGTACAATGAGCAGTTCTTC. This translates into CASSLRDTSYNEQFF. The chain carries TRBV14 and TRBJ2-1, with D maybe TRBD1 (6 bases). Germline V gives CDR1 SGHDN, CDR2 FVKESK. V was clipped by 4 bases and J by 4 bases, with 14 bases between them. There are 15 residues in the CDR3.

This clonotype was observed a handful of times. V is TRBV12-3 or TRBV12-4 and J is TRBJ1-5; D may be TRBD1 (6 bases). The CDR3 is made up of 15 amino acids. Deletions cut 0 bases from V and 9 bases from J, with 15 bases between. The CDR3 sequence: CASSLAGQGSPPQHF. The CDR3 DNA is TGTGCCAGCAGTTTAGCGGGACAAGGATCGCCGCCCCAGCATTTT.

The CDR3 reads CASSDQGGGNYEQYF. Written as DNA, the CDR3 is TGTGCCAGCAGTGATCAGGGTGGGGGGAACTACGAGCAGTACTTC. V and J are TRBV5-6 and TRBJ2-7; D perhaps matches TRBD2 (6 bases). The CDR3 sequence is 15 residues long. In germline, CDR1 is SGHDT, CDR2 YYEEEE. V was shortened by 5 bases and J by 3 bases, with 18 bases between the two germline ends.

Concerning this clonotype itself: A much larger clone is a single base away; this may be a read error. This rearrangement joins TRBV12-3 or TRBV12-4 to TRBJ2-1; TRBD2 aligns across 8 bases. CDR3 length: 14 amino acids. The CDR3 region has the DNA TGTGCCAGCACCTACCATGGACTAGCATATGAGCGGTTCTTC. It is translated as CASTYHGLAYERFF.

Worth noting for this clonotype: One end of the junction fails to match germline, which may point to a read error. This chain connects TRBV11-3 to TRBJ2-3; no firm D call. CDR1 is SGHNT, CDR2 YENEEA, per germline. The CDR3 loop spans 15 amino acids. The CDR3 spells CAGSLRAAKTDTQYF. The CDR3 DNA sequence: TGTGCCGGCAGCTTAAGGGCGGCAAAAACAGATACGCAGTATTTT.

Note on this clonotype: This may be a read error: a much more frequent sequence differs by one nucleotide. The chain joins TRBV6-5 to TRBJ2-7; D gene uncertain. The CDR3 has 13 amino acids. Per the germline V gene, CDR1 is MNHEY and CDR2 is SVGAGI. Trimming took 6 bases from V and 3 from J, leaving 12 bases between them. The CDR3 sequence is CASRRVIHYEQYF. The CDR3 nucleotides read TGTGCCAGCAGAAGGGTGATTCACTACGAGCAGTACTTC.

The genes are TRBV12-3 or TRBV12-4 and TRBJ2-1, with D possibly called TRBD1 or TRBD2 (6 bases each). CDR3 size: 14 residues. Trimming removed 7 bases from V and 7 bases from J, with 17 bases in between. The CDR3 reads CASKQRGVTNEQFF. The CDR3 DNA is TGTGCCAGCAAACAAAGGGGGGTCACAAATGAGCAGTTCTTC.

Concerning this clonotype itself: The germline gene is not matched at one end of the junction; a read error may be the cause. The chain links TRBV11-2 to TRBJ2-7; the match to TRBD2 covers 7 bases. The germline V gene has CDR1 SGHAT and CDR2 FQNNGV. The CDR3 runs 15 residues. CDR3 DNA: TGTACCAGCAGCCGGAGCGGGATTACGGACAATGAGCAGTACTTC. Its protein product is CTSSRSGITDNEQYF.

This sequence joins TRBV6-1 and TRBJ2-1, with D possibly TRBD2 on 6 matching bases. The length of the CDR3 is 16 residues. In germline, CDR1 is MNHNS, CDR2 SASEGT. V was pared by 1 base and J by 6 bases, with 16 bases between. CDR3 bases: TGTGCCAGCAGTGAAGGGCTAGCTTGGAGGGGCAATGAGCAGTTCTTC. Translated, it gives CASSEGLAWRGNEQFF.

Regarding this clonotype: A read error may produce the germline difference seen at one junction end. The V call is TRBV7-9, the J call TRBJ2-7; unclear D gene. The CDR3 extends over 14 amino acids. CDR1 is SEHNR and CDR2 is FQNEAQ in the germline V gene (reference sequence). CDR3 DNA sequence: TGTGACAGCAGCTTAGAAACCCCCCGGTACGAGCAGTACTTC. This encodes CDSSLETPRYEQYF.

The sample holds a few counts of this clonotype. The rearrangement joins TRBV6-5 to TRBJ1-3; perhaps TRBD1 as D (5 bases). The CDR3 extends over 13 amino acids. Between the trimmed V and J ends, which lost 5 bases and 4 bases, there was a span of 9 bases. The germline V gene has CDR1 MNHEY and CDR2 SVGAGI. The CDR3 DNA reads as TGTGCCAGCAGTCGGACATCAGGAAACACCATATATTTT. Translation gives CASSRTSGNTIYF.

Worth noting for this clonotype: Its ends do not fully match the called genes, so a read error is possible. The chain links TRBV5-6 to TRBJ2-2, with a tentative D call TRBD2 (5 bases). CDR1 SGHDT and CDR2 YYEEEE come from the germline V gene. The CDR3 extends over 15 amino acids. The CDR3 DNA is TGTGCCAGCAGCTTGGCACCCTTAGTCACCGGGGAGTTGTTTTTT. This translates into CASSLAPLVTGELFF.

Note on this clonotype: The conserved closing phenylalanine or tryptophan is absent in this CDR3, likely reflecting a read error. The CDR3 protein is CASSLARGGTLHREQFL. Here the CDR3 DNA reads TGTGCCAGCAGCTTGGCGAGGGGCGGGACCCTACATAGGGAGCAGTTCCTC. V gene TRBV5-6 combines with J gene TRBJ2-1; tentatively, D is TRBD2 (6 bases). With 0 bases removed from V and 10 bases from J, the gap between germline ends came to 23 bases. From germline, CDR1 is SGHDT and CDR2 YYEEEE. The CDR3 runs 17 residues.

Concerning this clonotype itself: Possible read error: a much larger clone is one base away. The chain has TRBV6-2 or TRBV6-3 and TRBJ2-1; 8 bases align to TRBD2. The CDR3 is made up of 14 amino acids. In germline, CDR1 is MNHEY, CDR2 SVGEGT. This CDR3 is CASSPRTSRNEQSF. DNA of the CDR3: TGTGCCAGCAGCCCTCGGACTAGCAGGAATGAGCAGTCCTTC.

The chain employs TRBV29-1 and TRBJ2-1; 7 nucleotides match TRBD2. The germline V gene has CDR1 SQVTM and CDR2 ANQGSEA. V lost 4 bases, J lost 4 bases, and 7 bases stayed unmatched. The CDR3 extends over 14 amino acids. The chain's CDR3 is CSVVGGGEYNEQFF. CDR3 nucleotides: TGCAGCGTTGTGGGCGGGGGAGAATACAATGAGCAGTTCTTC.

This rearrangement joins TRBV28 to TRBJ1-4; 7 bases fit TRBD1. The germline V gene encodes CDR1 MDHEN and CDR2 SYDVKM. The CDR3 spans 15 residues. With V trimmed by 0 bases and J by 8 bases, 6 bases remained unmatched. The CDR3, as DNA: TGTGCCAGCAGTTTATGGTCAGGGGGAGAAGAAAAACTGTTTTTT. It is translated as CASSLWSGGEEKLFF.